A single sample gave rise to the 27 T cell receptor beta chains below, sequenced in a study of Graves' ophthalmopathy and Graves' hyperthyroidism. The authors amplified TCR beta CDR3 regions, and they did so from RNA transcripts for repertoire sequencing. First-round RT-PCR used HTBI primers; second-round multiplex PCR followed. TCRdb processed the multiplex PCR reads anew with MiXCR; each CDR3 protein has one entry. The sample has roughly 480,000 distinct CDR3 sequences, 13% to 15% seen once; the top ten hold more than 8.5%. Sequences were obtained from blood. These receptors all stem from a woman aged 25 to 39 with Graves' ophthalmopathy.

This clonotype was seen at least ten times. The chain links TRBV13 to TRBJ2-7; TRBD1 matches 7 bases. The J segment lost 2 bases and the V segment lost 5 bases, leaving 6 bases of the junction unmatched. The V gene's germline CDR1 is PRHDT and CDR2 FYEKMQ (reference sequence). This CDR3 comprises 14 residues. CDR3 loop: CASSAPGTAYEQYF. CDR3 DNA sequence: TGTGCCAGCAGCGCTCCTGGGACAGCCTACGAGCAGTACTTC.

This clonotype appeared many times. The rearrangement uses TRBV19 and TRBJ2-7, with D perhaps TRBD2 (6 bases). The CDR3 consists of 11 residues. Germline V gene lookup returns CDR1 LNHDA and CDR2 SQIVND (reference sequence). With 8 bases removed from V and 6 bases from J, the gap between germline ends came to 11 bases. The CDR3 loop reads CASGRGREQYF. The CDR3 DNA reads as TGTGCCAGTGGGCGGGGACGCGAGCAGTACTTC.

This clonotype was recorded at least ten times. The chain carries TRBV29-1 and TRBJ2-7; no clear D. Germline V CDR1 and CDR2: SQVTM, ANQGSEA. V lost 4 bases and J 2 bases, leaving 12 bases between the germline ends. The CDR3 has 13 amino acids. CDR3 in amino acids: CSVVGPSAYEQYF. CDR3 DNA sequence: TGCAGCGTTGTTGGGCCAAGTGCCTACGAGCAGTACTTC.

A note on this clonotype: Since no conserved phenylalanine or tryptophan closes the CDR3, a read error is the likely cause. It is unclear where the CDR3 begins or ends on the DNA, so no DNA is shown, and the CDR3 is as TCRdb lists it. The J gene is TRBJ1-1, the V gene TRBV12-3 or TRBV12-4. The CDR3 adds up to 13 amino acids, both ends counted. The CDR3 loop reads CASSFGGPTEACL.

The chain recombines TRBV28 with TRBJ2-7; 8 bases align to TRBD1. Trimming at V came to 1 base and at J to 2 bases, leaving 4 bases not matched to a gene. Germline CDR1 reads MDHEN; CDR2 reads SYDVKM. There are 15 residues in the CDR3. As DNA, the CDR3 is TGTGCCAGCAGTTTATTGGACAGGGACCCCTACGAGCAGTACTTC. Translated: CASSLLDRDPYEQYF.

Only a few counts were recorded for this clonotype. V gene TRBV4-1 combines with J gene TRBJ2-5, with D possibly matching TRBD1 (5 bases). The CDR3 is 16 residues long. The ends were cut back, 0 bases at V and 6 bases at J, with 17 bases in the middle. Germline loops: CDR1 MGHRA, CDR2 YSYEKL. CDR3 loop: CASSQDRAGISQTQYF. DNA of the CDR3: TGCGCCAGCAGCCAAGATAGGGCAGGGATCTCGCAGACCCAGTACTTC.

The table lists this clonotype with many counts. V usage is TRBV28 and J usage is TRBJ1-2; unclear D gene. Germline CDR1 MDHEN, CDR2 SYDVKM. The CDR3 sequence is 13 residues long. V dropped 7 bases and J dropped 4 bases, with 13 bases sitting between them. The CDR3 reads CASTPGSSYGYTF. CDR3 bases: TGTGCCAGCACCCCGGGGTCCAGCTATGGCTACACCTTC.

In its sample, this clonotype was seen many times. The chain combines TRBV11-1 with TRBJ1-1; D is ambiguous. V was shortened by 0 bases and J by 5 bases, with 10 bases between the two germline ends. The germline V gene has CDR1 SGHAT and CDR2 FQDESV (reference sequence). The CDR3 sequence is 14 residues long. CDR3 residues: CASSLAESRTEAFF. CDR3 nucleotides: TGTGCCAGCAGCTTAGCCGAGTCAAGGACTGAAGCTTTCTTT.

There are many counts of this clonotype. J is TRBJ1-1 and V is TRBV29-1, with TRBD1 matching 8 bases. The junction had 5 bases not matched to a gene; V was cut back by 3 bases and J by 2 bases. Germline values: CDR1 SQVTM, CDR2 ANQGSEA. The CDR3 spans 14 residues. The CDR3 sequence: CSVDGGTGNTEAFF. The CDR3, as DNA: TGCAGCGTTGACGGCGGGACAGGAAACACTGAAGCTTTCTTT.

This clonotype was counted ten times or more. The chain combines TRBV12-3 or TRBV12-4 with TRBJ1-2; the D is unclear. The germline V and J ends were trimmed by 3 bases and 3 bases, with 11 bases remaining between them. There are 14 residues in the CDR3. The CDR3 loop is CASSFYADDYGYTF. The CDR3 nucleotides read TGTGCCAGCAGTTTTTATGCCGACGACTATGGCTACACCTTC.

This clonotype was observed a few times. This chain links TRBV20-1 with TRBJ1-2; 8 positions agree with TRBD1. The CDR3 totals 16 residues. CDR1 and CDR2 from the germline V gene are DFQATT and SNEGSKA (reference sequence). The junction had 15 bases not matched to a gene; V was cut back by 4 bases and J by 5 bases. The CDR3: CSAKGDRSTAGYGYTF. The CDR3 DNA reads TGCAGTGCTAAAGGGGACAGGTCCACCGCGGGTTATGGCTACACCTTC.

This clonotype has a count of ten or more. The chain joins TRBV12-3 or TRBV12-4 to TRBJ2-2; D tentatively fits TRBD1 or TRBD2 (5 bases each). V was trimmed by 5 bases and J by 6 bases, leaving 13 bases between them. The CDR3 loop spans 14 amino acids. The CDR3 sequence: CASSPPRDAGELFF. The CDR3 region has the DNA TGTGCCAGCAGTCCCCCTAGGGACGCCGGGGAGCTGTTTTTT.

In its sample, this clonotype was seen many times. V and J are TRBV2 and TRBJ2-7; 9 bases fit TRBD2. The J segment lost 1 base and the V segment lost 4 bases, leaving 5 bases of the junction unmatched. The germline V gene encodes CDR1 SNHLY and CDR2 FYNNEI. This CDR3 contains 15 residues. The CDR3 sequence is CASSGMSGRSYEQYF. In DNA form, the CDR3 reads TGTGCCAGCAGTGGGATGAGCGGGAGGTCCTACGAGCAGTACTTC.

This clonotype was detected ten times or more. The rearrangement uses TRBV28 and TRBJ1-5, with 7 bases matching TRBD1. The germline V gene has CDR1 MDHEN and CDR2 SYDVKM. V lost 1 base and J lost 1; bases outside the gene matches: 4. The CDR3 has 16 residues. This CDR3 is CASSLFPTGSNQPQHF. The CDR3, as DNA: TGTGCCAGCAGTTTATTCCCGACAGGGAGCAATCAGCCCCAGCATTTT. Full variable domain (outside the CDR3, taken from reference TRBV28 and TRBJ1-5): DVKVTQSSRYLVKRTGEKVFLECVQDMDHENMFWYRQDPGLGLRLIYFSYDVKMKEKGDIPEGYSVSREKKERFSLILESASTNQTSMYLCASSLFPTGSNQPQHFGDGTRLSIL.

Turning to this clonotype: The junction does not match germline at one end; this may be a read error. The CDR3 loop reads CASSYPGVKLQPQHF. The CDR3 region has the DNA TGTGCCAGCAGTTACCCGGGCGTCAAGTTGCAGCCTCAGCATTTT. The chain combines TRBV12-3 or TRBV12-4 with TRBJ1-5; D not resolved. The CDR3 has 15 residues.

This clonotype occurred many times. The chain joins TRBV28 to TRBJ2-7; the D is unclear. The V and J ends lost 2 bases and 2 bases respectively, with 7 bases between them. This CDR3 is built from 13 residues. Germline CDR1 reads MDHEN; CDR2 reads SYDVKM. Here the CDR3 reads CASSLASTYEQYF. DNA for the CDR3: TGTGCCAGCAGTTTAGCCTCCACCTACGAGCAGTACTTC.

The J gene is TRBJ2-5, the V gene TRBV10-1; maybe TRBD2 (6 bases). Trimming removed 6 bases at V and 4 bases at J, with 18 bases between. CDR1 and CDR2 from the germline V gene are WNHNN and SYGVQD (reference sequence). There are 15 residues in the CDR3. CDR3 sequence (DNA): TGCGCCAGCAGCAACCGACTAGGTGATGGAGAGACCCAGTACTTC. Translating it yields CASSNRLGDGETQYF.

This clonotype was seen at least ten times. V usage is TRBV7-2 and J usage is TRBJ2-4; a weak D match, TRBD1 (5 bases). Germline CDR1 reads SGHTA; CDR2 reads FQGNSA. The CDR3 runs 15 residues. V lost 5 bases and J lost 0, with 11 bases in between. The CDR3 region has the DNA TGTGCCAGCAGCCTAAGAAGGGGAGCCAAAAACATTCAGTACTTC. Translation: CASSLRRGAKNIQYF. Full variable domain (outside the CDR3, taken from reference TRBV7-2 and TRBJ2-4): GAGVSQSPSNKVTEKGKDVELRCDPISGHTALYWYRQSLGQGLEFLIYFQGNSAPDKSGLPSDRFSAERTGGSVSTLTIQRTQQEDSAVYLCASSLRRGAKNIQYFGAGTRLSVL.

This clonotype was counted only a few times. The chain uses TRBV2 and TRBJ2-7, with D tentatively TRBD1 (6 bases). The CDR3 contains 15 residues. The germline gives CDR1 SNHLY, CDR2 FYNNEI. Trimming removed 2 bases from V and 2 bases from J, with 13 bases in between. CDR3 sequence reads: CASSEFQGLPYEQYF. In DNA, the CDR3 is TGTGCCAGCAGTGAATTTCAGGGGCTCCCCTACGAGCAGTACTTC.

A word on this clonotype: Since a much larger clone is just one base distant, this may be a read error. The chain recombines TRBV12-5 with TRBJ2-2; 7 nucleotides align to TRBD1. The CDR3 runs to 18 residues. Germline V gives CDR1 LGHNT, CDR2 FRNRAP. CDR3 bases: TGTGCTAGTGGTTTGGTACTTACGGGACAGCAAAACACCGGGGAGCTGTGTTTT. Translation: CASGLVLTGQQNTGELCF. Using reference TRBV12-5 and TRBJ2-2 for the parts outside the CDR3, the full variable domain is DARVTQTPRHKVTEMGQEVTMRCQPILGHNTVFWYRQTMMQGLELLAYFRNRAPLDDSGMPKDRFSAEMPDATLATLKIQPSEPRDSAVYFCASGLVLTGQQNTGELCFGEGSRLTVL.

The chain carries TRBV5-1 and TRBJ1-1; D is unresolved. The CDR3 extends over 14 amino acids. Germline V gene lookup returns CDR1 SGHRS and CDR2 YFSETQ. V was clipped by 4 bases and J by 12 bases, with 22 bases between them. The CDR3: CASSDQTEASASFF. For the CDR3, the DNA is TGCGCCAGCAGCGATCAAACGGAGGCCAGCGCATCTTTCTTT.

This clonotype was picked up many times. The chain is built from TRBV6-1 and TRBJ1-2; D gene uncertain. Germline loops: CDR1 MNHNS, CDR2 SASEGT. This CDR3 spans 13 amino acids. V shed 6 bases and J shed 3 bases, with 11 bases lying between them. Here the CDR3 reads CASSRRVDYGYTF. The CDR3 coding sequence is TGTGCCAGCAGCAGACGGGTGGACTATGGCTACACCTTC.

In its sample, this clonotype was seen many times. CDR3 loop: CASTGQGRYEQYF. The CDR3 DNA reads as TGCGCCAGCACTGGACAGGGAAGGTACGAGCAGTACTTC. The chain employs TRBV10-2 and TRBJ2-7, with 8 bases identical to TRBD1. Germline CDR1 reads WSHSY; CDR2 reads SAAADI. The CDR3 extends over 13 amino acids. J lost 4 bases, V lost 7 bases, and 6 bases had no gene match.

This chain joins TRBV9 and TRBJ1-3; D gene ambiguous. The CDR3 has 16 residues. Germline CDR1 and CDR2: SGDLS and YYNGEE. V was cut by 4 bases and J by 6 bases, with 20 bases left in between. This CDR3 is CASSSVLWREENTIYF. CDR3 DNA sequence: TGTGCCAGCAGCTCCGTACTCTGGAGGGAGGAAAACACCATATATTTT.

As to this clonotype: This could be a read error, since a much larger clone is one nucleotide away. The chain recombines TRBV27 with TRBJ2-5; the D call may be TRBD1 or TRBD2 (5 bases each). In germline, CDR1 is MNHEY, CDR2 SMNVEV (reference sequence). The CDR3 covers 15 residues. CDR3 nucleotides: TGTGCCAGCAGTCCATCGACAGTTAGGGGAGAGACCAAGTACTTC. This gives the protein CASSPSTVRGETKYF.

In its sample, this clonotype was seen a few times. J is TRBJ1-6 and V is TRBV25-1, with TRBD1 matching over 8 bases. The CDR3 spans 12 residues. Germline V gene sequence: CDR1 MGHDK, CDR2 SYGVNS. V lost 5 bases to trimming and J lost 9 bases; unmatched junction nucleotides: 0. The CDR3 sequence: CASSQGASPLHF. The CDR3 DNA follows: TGTGCCAGCAGTCAGGGGGCTTCACCCCTCCACTTT.

This clonotype has more than one count but fewer than ten. The chain joins TRBV30 to TRBJ1-2, with unresolved D. Germline V gene sequence: CDR1 GTSNPN, CDR2 SVGIG (reference sequence). V was pared by 1 base and J by 0 bases, with 9 bases between. This CDR3 is 14 amino acids long. The CDR3 DNA is TGTGCCTGGAGTGAGGGTCTTTCTAACTATGGCTACACCTTC. Residues: CAWSEGLSNYGYTF. Filled out from reference TRBV30 and TRBJ1-2, the complete variable domain reads SQTIHQWPATLVQPVGSPLSLECTVEGTSNPNLYWYRQAAGRGLQLLFYSVGIGQISSEVPQNLSASRPQDRQFILSSKKLLLSDSGFYLCAWSEGLSNYGYTFGSGTRLTVV.